The present TCR beta chain was sequenced within a study of control samples from healthy donors and cancer patients. Sequenced by immunoSEQ multiplex PCR; TCRdb stores in-frame clones only, minus some. The sample includes just over 80,000 clones, nearly 90% of them seen just once. Trimming shortened V by 6 bases and J by 8 bases, and 13 bases separated the two germline ends. From germline, CDR1 is LNHDA and CDR2 SQIVND (reference sequence). The CDR3 contains 12 residues. The origin of this receptor is a man aged 50 to 60 in good health. The gene calls are TRBV19 and TRBJ1-2; maybe TRBD1 (6 bases). Sequenced material: blood. The CDR3 reads CASREQGIGYTF. The CDR3, as DNA: TGTGCCAGTAGGGAGCAGGGGATAGGCTACACCTTC.